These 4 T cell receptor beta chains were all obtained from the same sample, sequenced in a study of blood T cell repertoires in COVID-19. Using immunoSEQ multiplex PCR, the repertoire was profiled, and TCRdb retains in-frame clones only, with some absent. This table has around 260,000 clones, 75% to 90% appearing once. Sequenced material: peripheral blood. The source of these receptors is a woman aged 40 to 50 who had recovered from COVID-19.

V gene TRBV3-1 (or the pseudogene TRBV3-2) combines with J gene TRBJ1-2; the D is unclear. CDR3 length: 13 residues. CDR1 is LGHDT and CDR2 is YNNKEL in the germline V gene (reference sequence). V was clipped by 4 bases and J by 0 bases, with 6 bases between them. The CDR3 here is CASSREANYGYTF. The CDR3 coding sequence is TGTGCCAGCAGCCGCGAAGCTAACTATGGCTACACCTTC.

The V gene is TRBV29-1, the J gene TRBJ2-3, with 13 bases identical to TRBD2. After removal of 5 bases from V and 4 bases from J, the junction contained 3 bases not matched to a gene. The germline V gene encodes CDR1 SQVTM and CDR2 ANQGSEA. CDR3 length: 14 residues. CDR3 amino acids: CSVSTSGGADTQYF. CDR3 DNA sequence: TGCAGCGTTTCTACTAGCGGGGGGGCAGATACGCAGTATTTT.

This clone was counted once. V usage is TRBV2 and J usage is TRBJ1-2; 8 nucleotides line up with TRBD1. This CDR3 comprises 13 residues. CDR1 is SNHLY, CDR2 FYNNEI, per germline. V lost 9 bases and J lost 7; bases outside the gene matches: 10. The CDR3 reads CARETGALGGYTF. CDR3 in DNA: TGTGCCAGGGAGACAGGGGCTCTTGGTGGCTACACCTTC.

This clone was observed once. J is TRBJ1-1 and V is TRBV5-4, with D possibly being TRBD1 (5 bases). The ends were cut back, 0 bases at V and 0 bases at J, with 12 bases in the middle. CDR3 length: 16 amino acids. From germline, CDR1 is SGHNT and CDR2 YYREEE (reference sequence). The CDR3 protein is CASSLALAGMNTEAFF. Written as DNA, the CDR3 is TGTGCCAGCAGCTTGGCGCTGGCAGGGATGAACACTGAAGCTTTCTTT. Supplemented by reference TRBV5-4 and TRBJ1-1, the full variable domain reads ETGVTQSPTHLIKTRGQQVTLRCSSQSGHNTVSWYQQALGQGPQFIFQYYREEENGRGNFPPRFSGLQFPNYSSELNVNALELDDSALYLCASSLALAGMNTEAFFGQGTRLTVV.